The present T cell receptor (beta chain) was sequenced within a study of blood T cell repertoires in COVID-19. V lost 5 bases, J lost 4 bases, and 4 bases stayed unmatched. Per germline, CDR1 SGHTA and CDR2 FQGNSA. This CDR3 spans 15 amino acids. Clones were sequenced by immunoSEQ multiplex PCR, and TCRdb holds only the in-frame ones, with some missing. The sample contains more than 400,000 clones, approximately 86% of which appear only once. Study members were between about 18 and 89 years old and lived in some 22 US regions. The chain employs TRBV7-2 and TRBJ2-3, with 12 bases identical to TRBD2. The sequence derives from a woman younger than 30 who had recovered from COVID-19. Sequenced: PBMCs or T cells enriched from blood (not recorded which). Here the CDR3 DNA reads TGTGCCAGCAGCAGGACTAGCGGGGAATCAGATACGCAGTATTTT. This codes for CASSRTSGESDTQYF. The whole variable domain, remainder taken from reference TRBV7-2 and TRBJ2-3, is GAGVSQSPSNKVTEKGKDVELRCDPISGHTALYWYRQSLGQGLEFLIYFQGNSAPDKSGLPSDRFSAERTGGSVSTLTIQRTQQEDSAVYLCASSRTSGESDTQYFGPGTRLTVL.